This TCR beta chain was captured in a study of cytotoxic CD8 clonotypes in ibrutinib-treated CLL. Findings and caveats of the study: Under treatment, the uncommon public clonotypes either contracted or remained stable. At ibrutinib response, clonality increased, and at progression it declined back toward baseline.

A word on this clone: Its matching antigen is unknown.

Genomic DNA for TCR beta libraries, around 2 micrograms, came from cryopreserved PBMCs. V gave up 5 bases and J gave up 4 bases, with 9 bases separating them. Germline-derived CDR1 and CDR2 are SGHNT and YENEEA. The CDR3 extends over 13 amino acids. Deep sequencing aimed at 1 in 200,000 to 1 in 1 million T cells' resolution. TCRdb keeps only in-frame clones here, not all; method: immunoSEQ multiplex PCR. The sample includes roughly 60,000 clones, less than 75% of them seen just once. This chain links TRBV11-3 with TRBJ2-1; D not resolved. This material consisted of PBMCs, taken after 12 months of ibrutinib treatment. This receptor was obtained from a human donor with chronic lymphocytic leukemia. This CDR3 reads CASSPQSYNEQFF. DNA for the CDR3: TGTGCCAGCAGCCCACAATCTTACAATGAGCAGTTCTTC.